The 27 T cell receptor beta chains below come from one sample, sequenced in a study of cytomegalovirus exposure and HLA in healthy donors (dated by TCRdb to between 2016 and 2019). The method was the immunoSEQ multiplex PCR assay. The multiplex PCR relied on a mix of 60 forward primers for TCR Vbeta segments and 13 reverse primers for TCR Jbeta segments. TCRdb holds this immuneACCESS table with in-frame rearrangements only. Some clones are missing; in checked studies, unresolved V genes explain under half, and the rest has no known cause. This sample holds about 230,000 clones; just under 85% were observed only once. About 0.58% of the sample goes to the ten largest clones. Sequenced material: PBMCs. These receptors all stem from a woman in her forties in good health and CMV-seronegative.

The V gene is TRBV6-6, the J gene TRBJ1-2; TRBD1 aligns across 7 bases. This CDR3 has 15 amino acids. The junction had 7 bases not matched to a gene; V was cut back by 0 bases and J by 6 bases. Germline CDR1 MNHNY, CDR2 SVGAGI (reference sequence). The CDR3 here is CASSYSTTGMDGYTF. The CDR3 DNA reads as TGTGCCAGCAGTTACTCGACGACAGGGATGGATGGCTACACCTTC.

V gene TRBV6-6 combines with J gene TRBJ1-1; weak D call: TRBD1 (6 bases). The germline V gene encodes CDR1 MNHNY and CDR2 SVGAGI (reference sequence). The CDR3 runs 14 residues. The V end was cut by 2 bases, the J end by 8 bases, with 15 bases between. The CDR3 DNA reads TGTGCCAGCAGTTACCCATCGGACAGTAAAGAAGCTTTCTTT. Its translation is CASSYPSDSKEAFF.

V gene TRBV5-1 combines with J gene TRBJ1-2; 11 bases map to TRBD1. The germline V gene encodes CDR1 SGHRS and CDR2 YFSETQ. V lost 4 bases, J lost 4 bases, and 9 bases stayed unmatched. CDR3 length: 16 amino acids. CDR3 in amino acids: CASSPRTGGASYGYTF. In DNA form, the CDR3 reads TGCGCCAGCAGCCCAAGGACAGGGGGCGCTTCCTATGGCTACACCTTC. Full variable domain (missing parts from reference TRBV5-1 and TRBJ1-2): KAGVTQTPRYLIKTRGQQVTLSCSPISGHRSVSWYQQTPGQGLQFLFEYFSETQRNKGNFPGRFSGRQFSNSRSEMNVSTLELGDSALYLCASSPRTGGASYGYTFGSGTRLTVV.

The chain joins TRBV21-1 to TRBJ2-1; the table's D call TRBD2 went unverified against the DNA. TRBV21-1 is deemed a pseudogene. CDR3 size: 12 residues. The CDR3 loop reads CASSKDTGTTFF. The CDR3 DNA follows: TGTGCCAGCAGCAAAGATACGGGTACGACGTTCTTC.

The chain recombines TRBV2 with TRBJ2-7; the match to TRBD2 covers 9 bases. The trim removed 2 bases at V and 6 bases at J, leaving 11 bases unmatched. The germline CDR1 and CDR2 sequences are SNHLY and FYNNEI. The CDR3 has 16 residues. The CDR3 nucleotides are TGTGCCAGCAGTGAAACGCCCGTAGCGGGGGTGCGCGAGCAGTACTTC. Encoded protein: CASSETPVAGVREQYF. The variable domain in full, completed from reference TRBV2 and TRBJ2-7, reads EPEVTQTPSHQVTQMGQEVILRCVPISNHLYFYWYRQILGQKVEFLVSFYNNEISEKSEIFDDQFSVERPDGSNFTLKIRSTKLEDSAMYFCASSETPVAGVREQYFGPGTRLTVT.

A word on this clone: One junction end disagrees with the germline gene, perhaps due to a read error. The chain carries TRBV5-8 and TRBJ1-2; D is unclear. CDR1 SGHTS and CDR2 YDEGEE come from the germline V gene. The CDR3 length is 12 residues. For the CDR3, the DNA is TGTGCCAGCAGCTTAGACACCCATTCGGTCGTCTTC. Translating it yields CASSLDTHSVVF. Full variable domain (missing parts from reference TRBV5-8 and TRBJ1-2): EAGVTQSPTHLIKTRGQQATLRCSPISGHTSVYWYQQALGLGLQFLLWYDEGEERNRGNFPPRFSGRQFPNYSSELNVNALELEDSALYLCASSLDTHSVVFGSGTRLTVV.

This CDR3 reads CASSQDGSNQPQHF. Here the CDR3 DNA reads TGTGCCAGCAGCCAAGACGGGTCCAATCAGCCCCAGCATTTT. The chain employs TRBV4-2 and TRBJ1-5; D uncertain. The CDR3 is 14 residues long. Trimming removed 0 bases at V and 3 bases at J, with 6 bases between. CDR1 and CDR2 from the germline V gene are LGHNA and YNFKEQ.

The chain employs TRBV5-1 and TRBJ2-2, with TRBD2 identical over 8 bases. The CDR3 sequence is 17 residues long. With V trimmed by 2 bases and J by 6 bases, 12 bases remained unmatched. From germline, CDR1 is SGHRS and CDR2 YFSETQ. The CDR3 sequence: CASSFGTRPYLSGELFF. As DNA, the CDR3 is TGCGCCAGCAGCTTTGGGACTAGACCTTACTTATCCGGGGAGCTGTTTTTT.

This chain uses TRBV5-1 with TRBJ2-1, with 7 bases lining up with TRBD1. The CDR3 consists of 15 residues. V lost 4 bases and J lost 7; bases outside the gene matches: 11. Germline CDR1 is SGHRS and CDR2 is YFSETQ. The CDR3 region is CASSPDRVTDNEQFF. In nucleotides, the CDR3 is TGCGCCAGCAGCCCCGACAGGGTTACGGATAATGAGCAGTTCTTC.

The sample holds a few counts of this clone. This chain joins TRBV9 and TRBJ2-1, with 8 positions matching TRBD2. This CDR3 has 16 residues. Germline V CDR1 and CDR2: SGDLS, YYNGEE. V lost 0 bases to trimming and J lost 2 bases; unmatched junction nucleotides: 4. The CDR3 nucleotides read TGTGCCAGCAGCGTAGATGACGGGGGGGCCTACAATGAGCAGTTCTTC. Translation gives CASSVDDGGAYNEQFF.

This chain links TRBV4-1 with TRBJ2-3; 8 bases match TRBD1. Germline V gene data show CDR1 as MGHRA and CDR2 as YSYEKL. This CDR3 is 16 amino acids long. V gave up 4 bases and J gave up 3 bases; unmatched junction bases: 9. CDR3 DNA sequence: TGCGCCAGCAGCCGCTCCCTACAGGGGGTGACAGATACGCAGTATTTT. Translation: CASSRSLQGVTDTQYF.

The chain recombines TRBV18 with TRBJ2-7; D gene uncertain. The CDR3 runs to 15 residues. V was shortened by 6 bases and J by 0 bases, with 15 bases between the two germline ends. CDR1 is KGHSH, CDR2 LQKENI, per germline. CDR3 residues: CASSPQDVSSYEQYF. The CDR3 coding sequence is TGTGCCAGCTCTCCGCAGGATGTCAGCTCCTACGAGCAGTACTTC.

For the CDR3, the DNA is TGTGCCAGCAGCTCCCCCAGAGGATCGGAGACCCAGTACTTC. This gives the protein CASSSPRGSETQYF. The chain carries TRBV11-2 and TRBJ2-5; D unclear. CDR1 and CDR2 (germline): SGHAT, FQNNGV. V shed 4 bases and J shed 5 bases, with 14 bases lying between them. The CDR3 spans 14 residues.

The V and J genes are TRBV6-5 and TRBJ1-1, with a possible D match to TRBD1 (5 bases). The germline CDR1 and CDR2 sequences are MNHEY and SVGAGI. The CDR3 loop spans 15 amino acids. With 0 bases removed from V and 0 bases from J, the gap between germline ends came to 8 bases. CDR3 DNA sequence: TGTGCCAGCAGTTACTCGGGGGGGGTGAACACTGAAGCTTTCTTT. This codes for CASSYSGGVNTEAFF.

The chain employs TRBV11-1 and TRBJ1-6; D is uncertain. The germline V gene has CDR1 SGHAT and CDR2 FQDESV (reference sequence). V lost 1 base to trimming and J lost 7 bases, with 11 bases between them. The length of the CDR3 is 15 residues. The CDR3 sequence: CASSLEGGGNSPLHF. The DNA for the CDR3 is TGTGCCAGCAGCTTAGAGGGAGGAGGGAATTCACCCCTCCACTTT. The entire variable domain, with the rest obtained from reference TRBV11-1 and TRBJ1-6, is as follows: EAEVAQSPRYKITEKSQAVAFWCDPISGHATLYWYRQILGQGPELLVQFQDESVVDDSQLPKDRFSAERLKGVDSTLKIQPAELGDSAMYLCASSLEGGGNSPLHFGNGTRLTVT.

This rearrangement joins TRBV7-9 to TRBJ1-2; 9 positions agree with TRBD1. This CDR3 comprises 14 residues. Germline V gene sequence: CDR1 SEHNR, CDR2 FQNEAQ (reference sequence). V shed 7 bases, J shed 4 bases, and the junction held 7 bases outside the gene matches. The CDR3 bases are TGTGCCAGCATGGATCGGGACAGGGTCTATGGCTACACCTTC. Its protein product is CASMDRDRVYGYTF.

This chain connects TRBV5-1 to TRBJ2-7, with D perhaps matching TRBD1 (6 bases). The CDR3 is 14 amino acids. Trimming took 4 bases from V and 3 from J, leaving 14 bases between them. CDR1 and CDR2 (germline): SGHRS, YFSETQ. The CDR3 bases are TGCGCCAGCAGCCAAGGGACAACTAGCTACGAGCAGTACTTC. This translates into CASSQGTTSYEQYF.

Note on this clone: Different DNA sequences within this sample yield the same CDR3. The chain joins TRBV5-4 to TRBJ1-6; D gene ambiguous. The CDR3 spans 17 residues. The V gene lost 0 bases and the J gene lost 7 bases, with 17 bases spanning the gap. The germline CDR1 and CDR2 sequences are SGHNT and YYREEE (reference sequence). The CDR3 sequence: CASSLDERLERNSPLHF. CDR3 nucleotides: TGTGCCAGCAGCTTGGACGAAAGACTAGAAAGGAATTCACCCCTCCACTTT.

This CDR3 reads CASSIGTSGGRTDTQYF. Written as DNA, the CDR3 is TGTGCCAGTAGTATAGGGACTAGCGGGGGTCGTACAGATACGCAGTATTTT. The rearrangement uses TRBV19 and TRBJ2-3; 13 bases are a match to TRBD2. The CDR3 length is 17 residues. J gave up 3 bases and V 1 base, and 4 bases lay outside the gene matches. Germline CDR1 reads LNHDA; CDR2 reads SQIVND (reference sequence).

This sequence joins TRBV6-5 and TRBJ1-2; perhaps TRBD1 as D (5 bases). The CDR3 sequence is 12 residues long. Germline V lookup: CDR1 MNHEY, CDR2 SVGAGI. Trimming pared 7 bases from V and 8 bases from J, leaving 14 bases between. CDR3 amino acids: CASKREGQGYTF. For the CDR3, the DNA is TGTGCCAGCAAAAGGGAGGGGCAGGGCTACACCTTC.

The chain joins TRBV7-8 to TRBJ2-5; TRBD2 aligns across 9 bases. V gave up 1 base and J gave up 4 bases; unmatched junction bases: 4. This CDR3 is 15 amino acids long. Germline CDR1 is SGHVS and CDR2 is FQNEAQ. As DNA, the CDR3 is TGTGCCAGCAGCTTAGGTTCTAGCGGGGCAGAGACCCAGTACTTC. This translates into CASSLGSSGAETQYF.

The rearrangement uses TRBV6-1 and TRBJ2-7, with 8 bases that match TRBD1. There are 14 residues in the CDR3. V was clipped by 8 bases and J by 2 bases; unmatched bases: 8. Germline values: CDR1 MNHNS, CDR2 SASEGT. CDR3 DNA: TGTGCCAGCGCCTACGGGACAGGCACCTACGAGCAGTACTTC. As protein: CASAYGTGTYEQYF.

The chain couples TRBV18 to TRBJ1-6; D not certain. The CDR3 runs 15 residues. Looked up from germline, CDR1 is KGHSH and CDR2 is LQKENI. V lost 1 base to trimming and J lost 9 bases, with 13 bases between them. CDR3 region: CASSPLGEGVSPLHF. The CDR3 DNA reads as TGTGCCAGCTCACCACTGGGAGAAGGAGTTTCACCCCTCCACTTT.

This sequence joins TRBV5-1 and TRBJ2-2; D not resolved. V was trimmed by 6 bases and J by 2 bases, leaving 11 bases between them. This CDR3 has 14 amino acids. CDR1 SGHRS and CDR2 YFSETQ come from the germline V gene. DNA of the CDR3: TGCGCCAGCACCCCACTGACAAACACCGGGGAGCTGTTTTTT. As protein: CASTPLTNTGELFF.

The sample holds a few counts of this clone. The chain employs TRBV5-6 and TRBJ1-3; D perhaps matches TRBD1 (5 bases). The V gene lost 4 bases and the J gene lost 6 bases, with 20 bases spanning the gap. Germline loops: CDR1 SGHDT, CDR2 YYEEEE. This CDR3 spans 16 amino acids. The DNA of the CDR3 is TGTGCCAGCAGCGACACCCGGCAGGGACTTGTAAACACCATATATTTT. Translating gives CASSDTRQGLVNTIYF.

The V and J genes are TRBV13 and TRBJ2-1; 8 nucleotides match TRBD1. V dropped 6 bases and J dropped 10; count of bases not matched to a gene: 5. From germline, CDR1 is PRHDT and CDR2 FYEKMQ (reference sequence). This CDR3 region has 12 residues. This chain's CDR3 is CASRPRTGEQFF. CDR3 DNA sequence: TGTGCCAGCAGACCTAGGACAGGGGAGCAGTTCTTC.

Written as DNA, the CDR3 is TGTGCCAGCAACGGGGGGCCGGAGGGCTACACCTTC. This gives the protein CASNGGPEGYTF. V usage is TRBV28 and J usage is TRBJ1-2, with D possibly being TRBD1 (6 bases). Germline V gives CDR1 MDHEN, CDR2 SYDVKM. The V gene lost 7 bases and the J gene lost 8 bases, with 14 bases spanning the gap. This CDR3 has 12 residues.